The 20 T cell receptor beta chains below come from one sample, sequenced in a study of cytomegalovirus exposure and HLA in healthy donors. The study ran its PCR with 60 Vbeta and 13 Jbeta primers. Libraries were prepared by immunoSEQ multiplex PCR; TCRdb keeps only in-frame clonotypes and omits some of them. The sample holds 100,000 or so clones; 60% to 85% are singletons and the top ten take roughly 5.6%. The specimen was PBMCs. The receptors were sampled from a female donor in good health and CMV-seropositive.

J is TRBJ1-4 and V is TRBV7-2, with a weak D call TRBD1 (6 bases). Germline V gene lookup returns CDR1 SGHTA and CDR2 FQGNSA. Trimming pared 5 bases from V and 7 bases from J, leaving 11 bases between. The CDR3 extends over 13 amino acids. CDR3 in DNA: TGTGCCAGCAGCCGGACAGTTTCTGAAAAACTGTTTTTT. It specifies CASSRTVSEKLFF.

The V gene is TRBV6-5, the J gene TRBJ2-1, with 7 bases matching TRBD1. The CDR3 covers 15 residues. With V trimmed by 4 bases and J by 0 bases, 3 bases remained unmatched. Germline V gene data show CDR1 as MNHEY and CDR2 as SVGAGI. CDR3 residues: CASSFDRDSYNEQFF. The CDR3 DNA is TGTGCCAGCAGTTTTGACAGGGACTCCTACAATGAGCAGTTCTTC.

The V gene is TRBV5-1, the J gene TRBJ2-1; D is possibly TRBD2 (5 bases). Trimming removed 0 bases at V and 6 bases at J, with 13 bases between. Germline V CDR1 and CDR2: SGHRS, YFSETQ. CDR3 length: 15 amino acids. In DNA form, the CDR3 reads TGCGCCAGCAGCTTGGCCGGGAATCTGGGCAATGAGCAGTTCTTC. Protein sequence: CASSLAGNLGNEQFF.

The CDR3 spells CATSRDLGTGSYEQYF. For the CDR3, the DNA is TGTGCCACCAGCAGAGATCTTGGGACAGGAAGCTACGAGCAGTACTTC. The rearrangement uses TRBV15 and TRBJ2-7; TRBD1 aligns across 8 bases. The V gene end was trimmed by 0 bases and the J gene end by 3 bases; junction bases not matched to a gene: 7. CDR3 length: 16 amino acids. Germline assignment: CDR1 LNHNV and CDR2 YYDKDF (reference sequence).

V usage is TRBV30 and J usage is TRBJ2-3; 10 nucleotides agree with TRBD2. V dropped 2 bases and J dropped 6; count of bases not matched to a gene: 8. CDR1 is GTSNPN, CDR2 SVGIG, per germline (reference sequence). The CDR3 spans 15 residues. DNA of the CDR3: TGTGCCTGGAGTACGACTAGCGGGCCGAGGGATACGCAGTATTTT. Residues: CAWSTTSGPRDTQYF.

Worth noting for this clone: Other nucleotide sequences in the sample specify the same CDR3. V gene TRBV18 combines with J gene TRBJ1-3, with a tentative D call TRBD1 (6 bases). Trimming left V 2 bases short and J 2 bases short, with 7 bases between. The CDR3 sequence is 14 residues long. The germline gives CDR1 KGHSH, CDR2 LQKENI. CDR3 protein: CASSPTGTGNTIYF. The DNA for the CDR3 is TGTGCCAGCTCACCAACAGGGACTGGAAACACCATATATTTT.

The chain links TRBV5-1 to TRBJ1-4; D perhaps matches TRBD1 (6 bases). Germline CDR1 SGHRS, CDR2 YFSETQ. The length of the CDR3 is 17 residues. The germline V and J ends were trimmed by 2 bases and 0 bases, with 14 bases remaining between them. The CDR3 DNA follows: TGCGCCAGCAGCTTCAAGGACAGTAGTGCAACTAATGAAAAACTGTTTTTT. The encoded protein is CASSFKDSSATNEKLFF.

This clone was observed a few times. The chain is built from TRBV28 and TRBJ2-7, with D perhaps TRBD1 (5 bases). Trimming cost V 4 bases and J 5 bases, with 15 bases left between them. This CDR3 is 14 amino acids long. Germline CDR1 and CDR2: MDHEN and SYDVKM. The CDR3 loop reads CASSYRRGSNEQYF. The CDR3 DNA is TGTGCCAGCAGTTATCGTAGGGGTTCCAACGAGCAGTACTTC.

CDR3 sequence reads: CASSWRRQGLNLGSQETQYF. CDR3 in DNA: TGTGCCAGCAGTTGGCGTCGACAGGGCCTTAATTTAGGGTCCCAAGAGACCCAGTACTTC. The chain uses TRBV28 and TRBJ2-5, with 7 bases aligning to TRBD1. V lost 4 bases to trimming and J lost 1 base; unmatched junction nucleotides: 21. CDR1 is MDHEN, CDR2 SYDVKM, per germline. CDR3 length: 20 amino acids.

The CDR3 spells CASSLAAVGTEAFF. The CDR3 DNA reads TGTGCCAGCAGCTTAGCCGCGGTCGGCACTGAAGCTTTCTTT. This rearrangement joins TRBV7-8 to TRBJ1-1; D is ambiguous. Per the germline V gene, CDR1 is SGHVS and CDR2 is FQNEAQ. The CDR3 spans 14 residues. Trimming stripped 0 bases from V and 4 bases from J, with 9 bases between. Variable domain in full (rest from reference TRBV7-8 and TRBJ1-1): GAGVSQSPRYKVAKRGQDVALRCDPISGHVSLFWYQQALGQGPEFLTYFQNEAQLDKSGLPSDRFFAERPEGSVSTLKIQRTQQEDSAVYLCASSLAAVGTEAFFGQGTRLTVV.

The chain carries TRBV28 and TRBJ2-1; unclear D gene. CDR3 length: 15 amino acids. Trimming removed 7 bases from V and 5 bases from J, with 18 bases in between. Germline CDR1 is MDHEN and CDR2 is SYDVKM. CDR3 DNA sequence: TGTGCCAGCAAAACAACCTTCGACACCAACAATGAGCAGTTCTTC. Its protein product is CASKTTFDTNNEQFF.

The chain links TRBV7-9 to TRBJ1-1, with 8 bases fitting TRBD1. V gave up 7 bases and J gave up 3 bases; unmatched junction bases: 1. CDR1 and CDR2 from the germline V gene are SEHNR and FQNEAQ (reference sequence). This CDR3 spans 12 amino acids. CDR3 loop: CASKDRDTEAFF. CDR3 nucleotide sequence: TGTGCCAGCAAGGACAGGGACACTGAAGCTTTCTTT.

As to this clone: At one end, the junction sequence differs from germline, possibly due to a read error. The chain joins TRBV7-2 to TRBJ2-5, with D possibly being TRBD1 (9 bases). The CDR3 contains 16 residues. Germline V gene lookup returns CDR1 SGHTA and CDR2 FQGNSA. CDR3 nucleotide sequence: TGTGCCAGCAGCCCGGGACAGGGTTCGTCGGGGGGGACCCGGTACTTC. It yields the protein CASSPGQGSSGGTRYF.

The gene calls are TRBV11-2 and TRBJ1-2, with a possible D match to TRBD1 (6 bases). The germline CDR1 and CDR2 sequences are SGHAT and FQNNGV. CDR3 length: 13 residues. V lost 5 bases and J lost 8, with 15 bases in between. CDR3 DNA: TGTGCCAGCAGCACCATCGCAGGGGACGGCTACACCTTC. Translated: CASSTIAGDGYTF.

Comments on this clone: A junction end diverges from the germline sequence, so it may reflect a read error. Here the CDR3 reads CSAGDTYEQYF. The CDR3 DNA is TGCAGTGCTGGAGACACCTACGAGCAGTACTTC. V is TRBV20-1 and J is TRBJ2-5, with D hard to call. The J call may be mistaken, given a closer DNA end match to TRBJ2-7. The CDR3 consists of 11 residues. The germline V gene has CDR1 DFQATT and CDR2 SNEGSKA (reference sequence).

This clone came up a few times. CDR3 protein: CASSYWGGRGGTEAFF. CDR3 nucleotide sequence: TGTGCCAGCAGCTACTGGGGGGGGCGAGGAGGCACTGAAGCTTTCTTT. The chain has TRBV5-4 and TRBJ1-1, with D possibly matching TRBD1 (6 bases). The CDR3 is 16 residues long. V lost 3 bases, J lost 4 bases, and 19 bases lay in between. Germline lookup yields CDR1 SGHNT and CDR2 YYREEE (reference sequence).

V and J are TRBV10-3 and TRBJ2-7, with TRBD2 matching 9 bases. J gave up 5 bases and V 6 bases, and 14 bases lay outside the gene matches. This CDR3 has 16 residues. Germline V CDR1 and CDR2: ENHRY, SYGVKD. The CDR3: CAIRTPGLALIDEQYF. CDR3 DNA sequence: TGTGCCATCAGGACTCCGGGACTAGCCCTGATTGACGAGCAGTACTTC.

A few counts support this clone. The rearrangement uses TRBV28 and TRBJ2-1; TRBD2 matches 12 bases. Germline V gene sequence: CDR1 MDHEN, CDR2 SYDVKM. Germline trimming cut 5 bases from V and 0 bases from J; bases unmatched to any gene: 2. This CDR3 spans 16 amino acids. The CDR3 here is CASSGLAGSSYNEQFF. CDR3 DNA sequence: TGTGCCAGCAGTGGACTAGCGGGGAGCTCCTACAATGAGCAGTTCTTC.

This chain joins TRBV29-1 and TRBJ2-3; perhaps TRBD2 as D (6 bases). Germline V gene data show CDR1 as SQVTM and CDR2 as ANQGSEA. The CDR3 runs to 13 residues. Trimming removed 0 bases at V and 3 bases at J, with 7 bases between. CDR3 sequence (DNA): TGCAGCGTTGAAGAAGGGAGGACAGATACGCAGTATTTT. It specifies CSVEEGRTDTQYF.

The chain employs TRBV7-2 and TRBJ1-2, with D unresolved. Trimming took 5 bases from V and 7 from J, leaving 17 bases between them. The CDR3 totals 14 residues. The germline gives CDR1 SGHTA, CDR2 FQGNSA. CDR3 protein: CASSRGTRFGGYTF. CDR3 in DNA: TGTGCCAGCAGCCGGGGTACCCGGTTCGGTGGCTACACCTTC.